The sequence of this T cell receptor (beta chain) was determined in a study of T cells in Graves' hyperthyroidism and ophthalmopathy. V dropped 1 base and J dropped 11; count of bases not matched to a gene: 4. This CDR3 is built from 12 residues. Germline V CDR1 and CDR2: MNHEY, SVGEGT. TCR beta CDR3 regions were amplified from RNA. The HTBI primer set was used in a first-round RT-PCR of the TCR CDR3. TCRdb itself ran the multiplex PCR reads through MiXCR, one entry per CDR3 protein. The sample lists approximately 590,000 distinct CDR3 sequences; 15% to 17% were seen once. This clonotype occurred many times.

Input material: blood. The clonotype was recovered from a woman aged 30 to 39 with Graves' hyperthyroidism. The chain is built from TRBV6-2 or TRBV6-3 and TRBJ1-1, with TRBD1 identical over 7 bases. CDR3 sequence (DNA): TGTGCCAGCAGTTACTGGAGGGGGCAGGCTTTCTTT. Translated, it gives CASSYWRGQAFF.